These 32 T cell receptor beta chains were sequenced from one sample in a study of CD8 T cells in ankylosing spondylitis. Overall study findings and caveats: Seemingly characteristic of ankylosing spondylitis blood was a TCR beta motif consisting of under ten highly homologous variants.

TCRdb processed the 5' RACE reads anew with MiXCR; each CDR3 protein has one entry. The data show 700,000 or so distinct CDR3 sequences, with under 20% seen just once and under 20% held by the top ten. What these receptors recognize is not known. Sequencing was carried out using blood, either unsorted or a sorted T cell fraction (not recorded which). The receptors were gathered from a male donor with ankylosing spondylitis.

A few counts support this clonotype. The chain combines TRBV4-1 with TRBJ2-3, with TRBD1 matching 7 bases. V was clipped by 2 bases and J by 6 bases; unmatched bases: 8. This CDR3 region has 15 residues. Per the germline V gene, CDR1 is MGHRA and CDR2 is YSYEKL. CDR3 sequence: CASSQRTGVGDTQYF. DNA for the CDR3: TGCGCCAGCAGCCAAAGGACAGGAGTAGGGGATACGCAGTATTTT.

This clonotype was observed a few times. This sequence joins TRBV27 and TRBJ2-7, with D possibly being TRBD1 (6 bases). The CDR3 length is 14 residues. V lost 2 bases to trimming and J lost 5 bases, with 13 bases between them. Germline CDR1 is MNHEY and CDR2 is SMNVEV (reference sequence). The CDR3 DNA is TGTGCCAGCAGTTTAGCAGCAGGGGCCCACGAGCAGTACTTC. Protein: CASSLAAGAHEQYF.

There are a few counts of this clonotype. The rearrangement joins TRBV5-6 to TRBJ2-7; D unresolved. Germline V gives CDR1 SGHDT, CDR2 YYEEEE. The CDR3 is 15 residues long. The V and J ends lost 2 bases and 5 bases respectively, with 17 bases between them. The CDR3 protein is CASSLALRNVHEQYF. DNA of the CDR3: TGTGCCAGCAGCTTAGCCTTGAGAAACGTCCACGAGCAGTACTTC.

V and J are TRBV25-1 and TRBJ2-1, with 7 bases aligning to TRBD1. With 8 bases clipped from V and 6 bases from J, the junction kept 1 base outside the gene matches. Germline-derived CDR1 and CDR2 are MGHDK and SYGVNS. The CDR3 runs to 11 residues. CDR3 DNA: TGTGCCAGCGACAGGGCCAATGAGCAGTTCTTC. Translating gives CASDRANEQFF.

This clonotype was seen a few times. The V and J genes are TRBV5-1 and TRBJ2-1; possible D gene TRBD1, 6 bases. Germline lookup yields CDR1 SGHRS and CDR2 YFSETQ. The CDR3 sequence is 13 residues long. V was pared by 0 bases and J by 8 bases, with 9 bases between. The CDR3 nucleotides read TGCGCCAGCAGCTTGGGAACAGGGTATGAGCAGTTCTTC. Protein: CASSLGTGYEQFF.

This clonotype has more than one count but fewer than ten. The chain is built from TRBV18 and TRBJ2-1; 8 positions agree with TRBD2. V lost 2 bases and J lost 4; bases outside the gene matches: 7. Germline V gene sequence: CDR1 KGHSH, CDR2 LQKENI. This CDR3 comprises 16 residues. In DNA form, the CDR3 reads TGTGCCAGCTCACCAAAGGGAAGCGGGAGTTACAATGAGCAGTTCTTC. Amino acid sequence: CASSPKGSGSYNEQFF.

The V and J genes are TRBV5-1 and TRBJ1-4, with 7 bases lining up with TRBD1. The junction had 11 bases not matched to a gene; V was cut back by 2 bases and J by 7 bases. The CDR3 contains 16 residues. The germline CDR1 and CDR2 sequences are SGHRS and YFSETQ. CDR3 amino acids: CASSFTGDAAGEKLFF. The CDR3 DNA follows: TGCGCCAGCAGCTTCACAGGGGATGCGGCGGGTGAAAAACTGTTTTTT.

This clonotype was recorded a few times. V gene TRBV5-1 combines with J gene TRBJ2-7; D is ambiguous. Germline V gene sequence: CDR1 SGHRS, CDR2 YFSETQ. The V end lost 5 bases, the J end lost 0 bases, and 12 bases lay between the germline ends. This CDR3 comprises 14 residues. CDR3 in DNA: TGCGCCAGCAGATCAGGTCAAATCTCCTACGAGCAGTACTTC. Translating it yields CASRSGQISYEQYF.

This chain connects TRBV5-1 to TRBJ1-1; no clear D. This CDR3 contains 13 residues. Germline V CDR1 and CDR2: SGHRS, YFSETQ. V lost 0 bases and J 4 bases, leaving 7 bases between the germline ends. The CDR3 sequence is CASSLVSFTEAFF. The CDR3 DNA is TGCGCCAGCAGCTTGGTTAGTTTCACTGAAGCTTTCTTT. Combining the CDR3 with reference TRBV5-1 and TRBJ1-1 gives the whole variable domain KAGVTQTPRYLIKTRGQQVTLSCSPISGHRSVSWYQQTPGQGLQFLFEYFSETQRNKGNFPGRFSGRQFSNSRSEMNVSTLELGDSALYLCASSLVSFTEAFFGQGTRLTVV.

V and J are TRBV9 and TRBJ2-1; D uncertain. The V end was cut by 5 bases, the J end by 5 bases, with 8 bases between. Germline V gene sequence: CDR1 SGDLS, CDR2 YYNGEE. The CDR3 has 12 amino acids. In DNA, the CDR3 is TGTGCCAGCAGTCGAATCGACAATGAGCAGTTCTTC. Translated, it gives CASSRIDNEQFF.

This clonotype was counted a few times. The chain joins TRBV29-1 to TRBJ1-1; 9 positions agree with TRBD1. Looked up from germline, CDR1 is SQVTM and CDR2 is ANQGSEA. The CDR3 is 11 amino acids. V was pared by 2 bases and J by 11 bases, with 3 bases of the junction left unmatched. The CDR3 DNA reads TGCAGCGTTGAACTGACAGGGGGTGCTTTCTTT. Translation gives CSVELTGGAFF.

The chain has TRBV11-2 and TRBJ2-1, with 8 bases aligning to TRBD2. The CDR3 covers 17 residues. Trimming took 6 bases from V and 0 from J; bases not matched to a gene: 10. The germline gives CDR1 SGHAT, CDR2 FQNNGV. CDR3 loop: CASSRYSGMSSYNEQFF. The CDR3 bases are TGTGCCAGCAGTCGCTATAGCGGGATGAGCTCCTACAATGAGCAGTTCTTC.

There are many counts of this clonotype. The chain is built from TRBV5-1 and TRBJ2-7, with D uncertain. V was cut by 7 bases and J by 1 base, with 9 bases left in between. Germline CDR1 is SGHRS and CDR2 is YFSETQ. There are 12 residues in the CDR3. CDR3 in amino acids: CASSDTSYEQYF. DNA of the CDR3: TGCGCCAGCTCCGACACATCCTACGAGCAGTACTTC.

In its sample, this clonotype was seen a few times. The V call is TRBV20-1, the J call TRBJ1-2; 7 bases are shared with TRBD1. V trimming: 0 bases; J trimming: 1 base; junction bases outside the gene matches: 8. Germline V CDR1 and CDR2: DFQATT, SNEGSKA (reference sequence). The CDR3 spans 16 residues. As DNA, the CDR3 is TGCAGTGCTAGAGATGACGGGACAGAGTATAACTATGGCTACACCTTC. It translates to CSARDDGTEYNYGYTF.

DNA of the CDR3: TGTGCCAGCAGTGAAGAAGGGGGTTACAGCAATCAGCCCCAGCATTTT. This encodes CASSEEGGYSNQPQHF. V gene TRBV6-1 combines with J gene TRBJ1-5; D might be TRBD1 (6 bases). Looked up from germline, CDR1 is MNHNS and CDR2 is SASEGT. The CDR3 has 16 residues. The V gene lost 1 base and the J gene lost 1 base, with 11 bases spanning the gap.

The gene calls are TRBV2 and TRBJ1-5; D gene uncertain. The CDR3 has 13 residues. CDR1 is SNHLY and CDR2 is FYNNEI in the germline V gene. V dropped 6 bases and J dropped 3 bases, with 9 bases sitting between them. The CDR3 region is CASSPRFNQPQHF. CDR3 nucleotide sequence: TGTGCCAGCAGCCCCAGGTTCAATCAGCCCCAGCATTTT.

This chain uses TRBV7-9 with TRBJ1-4; 7 bases match TRBD1. CDR3 length equals 16 residues. The ends lost 1 base at V and 11 bases at J; junction bases unmatched: 13. CDR1 is SEHNR and CDR2 is FQNEAQ in the germline V gene (reference sequence). CDR3 DNA sequence: TGTGCCAGCAGCTTAGGTGTGGGGGACAGCAGTACGAAACTGTTTTTT. As protein: CASSLGVGDSSTKLFF.

This chain uses TRBV24-1 with TRBJ2-2; D gene unclear. The CDR3 extends over 15 amino acids. CDR1 is KGHDR, CDR2 SFDVKD, per germline. V was cut by 1 base and J by 6 bases, with 11 bases left in between. CDR3 sequence: CATSDFSRVPGELFF. CDR3 sequence (DNA): TGTGCCACCAGTGATTTTTCTCGGGTTCCCGGGGAGCTGTTTTTT.

This clonotype was counted between two and nine times. The chain has TRBV20-1 and TRBJ1-1; 7 nucleotides agree with TRBD1. CDR3 length equals 14 residues. Germline V CDR1 and CDR2: DFQATT, SNEGSKA (reference sequence). J was trimmed by 1 base and V by 6 bases; bases with no gene match: 8. This chain's CDR3 is CSAPQRDRNTEAFF. CDR3 nucleotide sequence: TGCAGTGCCCCTCAGCGGGACAGGAACACTGAAGCTTTCTTT.

Note on this clonotype: This could be a read error, since a much larger clone is one nucleotide away. The chain is built from TRBV7-9 and TRBJ2-2; D is possibly TRBD1 or TRBD2 (5 bases each). Germline assignment: CDR1 SEHNR and CDR2 FQNEAQ (reference sequence). Trimming stripped 7 bases from V and 6 bases from J, with 9 bases between. The CDR3 extends over 12 amino acids. Here the CDR3 DNA reads TGTGCCAGCAACCAGGGAGCCGGGGAGCTGTTTTTT. Its protein product is CASNQGAGELFF.

The V call is TRBV5-4, the J call TRBJ2-7; 9 bases agree with TRBD2. The V gene's germline CDR1 is SGHNT and CDR2 YYREEE (reference sequence). This CDR3 spans 13 amino acids. Trimming took 10 bases from V and 5 from J; bases not matched to a gene: 10. The CDR3 is CAWRGGQSDEQYF. The CDR3 bases are TGTGCCTGGCGGGGGGGCCAGTCCGACGAGCAGTACTTC. Using reference TRBV5-4 and TRBJ2-7 for the parts outside the CDR3, the full variable domain is ETGVTQSPTHLIKTRGQQVTLRCSSQSGHNTVSWYQQALGQGPQFIFQYYREEENGRGNFPPRFSGLQFPNYSSELNVNALELDDSALYLCAWRGGQSDEQYFGPGTRLTVT.

The chain uses TRBV7-9 and TRBJ2-6; D call uncertain. Germline CDR1 reads SEHNR; CDR2 reads FQNEAQ (reference sequence). The CDR3 covers 15 residues. V was shortened by 5 bases and J by 4 bases, with 12 bases between the two germline ends. The DNA for the CDR3 is TGTGCCAGCAGCCGATCACTCTCCGGGGCCAACGTCCTGACTTTC. This codes for CASSRSLSGANVLTF.

V usage is TRBV7-8 and J usage is TRBJ1-1, with D perhaps matching TRBD1 (6 bases). Germline CDR1 is SGHVS and CDR2 is FQNEAQ. V was clipped by 5 bases and J by 1 base, with 14 bases between them. The CDR3 extends over 15 amino acids. Written as DNA, the CDR3 is TGTGCCAGCAGCGCCGGACAGTCGGAGAACACTGAAGCTTTCTTT. This codes for CASSAGQSENTEAFF.

The rearrangement uses TRBV20-1 and TRBJ2-3, with 7 bases lining up with TRBD2. This CDR3 has 15 residues. Trimming cost V 2 bases and J 3 bases; bases outside gene matches: 8. Germline loops: CDR1 DFQATT, CDR2 SNEGSKA (reference sequence). The CDR3 region has the DNA TGCAGTGCTAGACTCAGCGGGCGGGGGACAGATACGCAGTATTTT. This codes for CSARLSGRGTDTQYF.

This clonotype has only a few counts. The chain links TRBV29-1 to TRBJ1-1; 8 bases map to TRBD1. Trimming cost V 5 bases and J 4 bases; bases outside gene matches: 6. There are 13 residues in the CDR3. Germline-derived CDR1 and CDR2 are SQVTM and ANQGSEA. The CDR3 sequence: CSVTDRGGTEAFF. The CDR3 DNA sequence: TGCAGCGTTACCGACAGGGGTGGCACTGAAGCTTTCTTT.

As regards this clonotype: The junction shows a germline mismatch at one end, possibly a read error. The V gene is TRBV3-1, the J gene TRBJ2-3, with 7 bases matching TRBD2. The germline gives CDR1 LGHDT, CDR2 YNNKEL (reference sequence). The CDR3 totals 19 residues. This chain's CDR3 is CACSGMSAEREVTTDTQYF. DNA for the CDR3: TGTGCCTGCAGCGGGATGTCGGCAGAGCGGGAAGTTACCACAGATACGCAGTATTTT.

The chain joins TRBV12-3 or TRBV12-4 to TRBJ2-3; no clear D gene. The V gene lost 6 bases and the J gene lost 3 bases, with 10 bases spanning the gap. The CDR3 covers 13 residues. CDR3: CASRSLDTDTQYF. Written as DNA, the CDR3 is TGTGCCAGCAGATCCTTAGATACAGATACGCAGTATTTT.

The chain has TRBV12-3 or TRBV12-4 and TRBJ1-4; no definite D call. V lost 6 bases and J 4 bases, leaving 9 bases between the germline ends. This CDR3 spans 13 amino acids. CDR3 residues: CASRKGVNEKLFF. CDR3 sequence (DNA): TGTGCCAGCAGGAAGGGTGTTAATGAAAAACTGTTTTTT.

At least ten counts were recorded for this clonotype. This rearrangement joins TRBV27 to TRBJ2-7; D may match TRBD1 or TRBD2 (5 bases each). This CDR3 contains 13 residues. Germline assignment: CDR1 MNHEY and CDR2 SMNVEV (reference sequence). With 5 bases removed from V and 3 bases from J, the gap between germline ends came to 11 bases. The CDR3 region is CASSRDRYYEQYF. In nucleotides, the CDR3 is TGTGCCAGCAGTCGGGACCGGTACTACGAGCAGTACTTC.

This clonotype has just a few counts. The chain combines TRBV15 with TRBJ2-7, with 7 bases that match TRBD2. V shed 1 base and J 5 bases; nucleotides not matched to a gene: 8. The CDR3 is 15 amino acids. Germline V gene sequence: CDR1 LNHNV, CDR2 YYDKDF (reference sequence). Here the CDR3 DNA reads TGTGCCACCAGCAGAGCCGGGGTGGGAGGGGACGAGCAGTACTTC. Its protein product is CATSRAGVGGDEQYF.

The chain combines TRBV30 with TRBJ2-2; TRBD2 is a possible D gene (6 bases). Germline lookup yields CDR1 GTSNPN and CDR2 SVGIG (reference sequence). V was trimmed by 2 bases and J by 4 bases, leaving 14 bases between them. The CDR3 consists of 15 residues. The CDR3 reads CAWSQGLASTGELFF. CDR3 nucleotide sequence: TGTGCCTGGAGTCAGGGTCTAGCGAGCACCGGGGAGCTGTTTTTT.

This clonotype was observed a handful of times. The V gene is TRBV20-1, the J gene TRBJ1-3; D possibly corresponds to TRBD1 (5 bases). V dropped 1 base and J dropped 0 bases, with 19 bases sitting between them. The CDR3 extends over 18 amino acids. The V gene's germline CDR1 is DFQATT and CDR2 SNEGSKA (reference sequence). The CDR3 DNA sequence: TGCAGTGCTAGAGGCTGGTTCGCAGGGCTCGACTCTGGAAACACCATATATTTT. Translation gives CSARGWFAGLDSGNTIYF.